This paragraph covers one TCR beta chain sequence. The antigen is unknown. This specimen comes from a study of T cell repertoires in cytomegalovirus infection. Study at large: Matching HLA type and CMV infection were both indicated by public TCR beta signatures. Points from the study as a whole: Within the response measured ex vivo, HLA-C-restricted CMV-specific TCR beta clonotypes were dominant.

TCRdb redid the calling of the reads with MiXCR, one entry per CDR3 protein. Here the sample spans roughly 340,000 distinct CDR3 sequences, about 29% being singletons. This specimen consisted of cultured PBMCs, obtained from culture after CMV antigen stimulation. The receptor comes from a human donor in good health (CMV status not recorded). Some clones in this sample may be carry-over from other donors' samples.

The CDR3 bases are TGTGCCAGCAGCTTGGGAGCCAGGGGTCAGCCCCAGCATTTT. Protein sequence: CASSLGARGQPQHF. The chain uses TRBV5-6 and TRBJ1-5, with D tentatively TRBD1 (6 bases). CDR1 is SGHDT and CDR2 is YYEEEE in the germline V gene. This CDR3 is built from 14 residues. V lost 0 bases and J lost 6, with 10 bases in between. Combining the CDR3 with reference TRBV5-6 and TRBJ1-5 gives the whole variable domain DAGVTQSPTHLIKTRGQQVTLRCSPKSGHDTVSWYQQALGQGPQFIFQYYEEEERQRGNFPDRFSGHQFPNYSSELNVNALLLGDSALYLCASSLGARGQPQHFGDGTRLSIL.